This T cell receptor (beta chain) derives from a study of blood T cell repertoires in COVID-19. About the study: Some COVID-19 samples were acute and others convalescent; all came from the United States, Italy and Spain. Sample material is recorded as cDNA or gDNA derived from T cells, B-cell-depleted T cells, or PBMCs.

CDR1 is SGHKS and CDR2 is YYEKEE in the germline V gene (reference sequence). V gave up 2 bases and J gave up 5 bases, with 17 bases separating them. The CDR3 is made up of 16 amino acids. Source study methods: It was from reference gene primer amplification that nucleated cell counts were estimated. Here immunoSEQ multiplex PCR was the method, and the copy in TCRdb shows in-frame clones only, minus some. That table is the source of V, J and clone size, and D and trimming were worked out from the DNA. The sample has 60,000 or so clones, approximately 84% seen once; the top ten hold 25%. The receptor was isolated from a human donor in a cohort sampled during active COVID-19. Sequences were obtained from peripheral blood. V usage is TRBV5-5 and J usage is TRBJ2-1; D is ambiguous. The CDR3 protein is CASSFESSTFNNEQFF. CDR3 coding DNA: TGTGCCAGCAGCTTCGAAAGCTCAACCTTTAACAATGAGCAGTTCTTC.